This is a list of T cell receptor beta chains from one sample in a study of cytomegalovirus exposure and HLA in healthy donors. This table comes from immunoSEQ multiplex PCR, and its TCRdb copy is limited to in-frame clones, with some not included. The sample contains about 250,000 clones, more than 75% of which appear only once. The sequencing input was PBMCs. The receptors were gathered from a man aged 18 to 30 in good health and CMV-seropositive. The CDR3 runs from the conserved cysteine through the conserved F or W. D genes are given only for firm matches. Only some rows state a clone size, as once, few, many or a class for expanded clones.

size: few
D: -
J: TRBJ2-3
V: TRBV2
DNA: TGTGCCAGCAGTGTAGGAGATACGCAGTATTTT
CDR3: CASSVGDTQYF

size: -
D: TRBD2
J: TRBJ2-2
V: TRBV6-6
DNA: TGTGCCAGCACCCAGACTAGCCCGAACACCGGGGAGCTGTTTTTT
CDR3: CASTQTSPNTGELFF

size: -
D: -
J: TRBJ2-3
V: TRBV4-1
DNA: TGCGCCAGCAGCGCGCCGGGAAAGAAGGTTGCAGATACGCAGTATTTT
CDR3: CASSAPGKKVADTQYF

size: -
D: TRBD1
J: TRBJ2-7
V: TRBV9
DNA: TGTGCCAGCAGCCCACGGGACAGAGCCTACGAGCAGTACTTC
CDR3: CASSPRDRAYEQYF

size: -
D: -
J: TRBJ2-5
V: TRBV15
DNA: TGTGCCACCAGCAGAGGTGAGGGCCATGAGACCCAGTACTTC
CDR3: CATSRGEGHETQYF

size: -
D: -
J: TRBJ2-1
V: TRBV27
DNA: TGTGCCAGCGGATTTTACAATGAGCAGTTCTTC
CDR3: CASGFYNEQFF

size: -
D: -
J: TRBJ1-4
V: TRBV4-2
DNA: TGTGCCAGCAGCCAAGAACCGCCCCGGGGAGTTGGGAATGAAAAACTGTTTTTT
CDR3: CASSQEPPRGVGNEKLFF

size: -
D: -
J: TRBJ2-7
V: TRBV5-1
DNA: TGCGCCAGCAGCGTTGAAAGTGTATCCGAGCAGTACTTC
CDR3: CASSVESVSEQYF

size: -
D: -
J: TRBJ2-7
V: TRBV19
DNA: TGTGCCAGTAGTACCGGACAGTCCTTCGCAGCGTACTTC
CDR3: CASSTGQSFAAYF

size: -
D: -
J: TRBJ1-1
V: TRBV14
DNA: TGTGCCAGCAGCCAATTAAGGAACACTGAAGCTTTCTTT
CDR3: CASSQLRNTEAFF

size: -
D: TRBD1
J: TRBJ1-1
V: TRBV2
DNA: TGTGCCAGCAGGGAGACAGGGATGAACACTGAAGCTTTCTTT
CDR3: CASRETGMNTEAFF

size: -
D: -
J: TRBJ1-5
V: TRBV2
DNA: TGTGCCAGCACAGGGTTGGTCGGCCAGCCCCAGCATTTT
CDR3: CASTGLVGQPQHF

size: -
D: -
J: TRBJ2-5
V: TRBV5-6
DNA: TGTGCCAGCAGCTTGGCCTGGGGGGGGCTTGTGTCAGAGACCCAGTACTTC
CDR3: CASSLAWGGLVSETQYF